This T cell receptor (beta chain) was profiled in a study of shared clonotypes between healthy human individuals. Overall study: The donor group consisted of a couple of women and three men, aged 18 to 49. The study used three CD4 naive, three CD4 memory, two CD8 naive and one CD8 memory plate per donor. Notes on the study in general: Non-shared clonotypes had lower generation probabilities than those shared by all four donors. Among donors, sharing of clonotypes was expected to be affected by sequencing depth.

Naive CD8 populations comprised CD45RO-negative cells positively selected for CCR7, excluding terminally differentiated effector memory CD45RA+ cells. Remarks on this clone: Antigen: not known.

CDR1 is SNHLY and CDR2 is FYNNEI in the germline V gene. The CDR3 covers 15 residues. The V gene lost 2 bases and the J gene lost 3 bases, with 13 bases spanning the gap. The repertoire was sequenced with immunoSEQ multiplex PCR; TCRdb's copy has only in-frame clones and lacks some. The profile shows millions of clones, around 96% of them singletons. The sample consisted of naive CD8+ T cells sorted from blood. The chain recombines TRBV2 with TRBJ1-2; D unclear. The sequence was collected from a man younger than 35 in good health. CDR3 loop: CASSEFQREHYGYTF. CDR3 sequence (DNA): TGTGCCAGCAGTGAATTTCAACGGGAACACTATGGCTACACCTTC.